This T cell receptor (beta chain) was observed in a study of T cell responses to AZD1222 COVID-19 vaccine. General observations from the study: Baseline seropositivity occurred in only a handful of AZD1222 recipients. CD4 TCRs associated with vaccination spanned spike, dominating at 160-218 and 743-854. A mostly white British donor set with more females was recruited, and clonal diversity was possibly underestimated.

Pooling covered second doses at about 4 or about 12 weeks. Clones were sequenced by immunoSEQ multiplex PCR, and TCRdb holds only the in-frame ones, with some missing. The profile shows under 200,000 clones, roughly 91% of them singletons. As to this clone: Its antigen remains unknown.

Germline-derived CDR1 and CDR2 are LNHDA and SQIVND (reference sequence). V lost 4 bases and J lost 6; bases outside the gene matches: 5. CDR3 length: 14 residues. This TCR derives from an adult who received the AZD1222 COVID-19 vaccine. V usage is TRBV19 and J usage is TRBJ1-5, with 8 nucleotides matching TRBD1. Sample: peripheral blood, taken 28 days after the second AZD1222 dose. The CDR3 coding sequence is TGTGCCAGTAGTACCCAGGGGGCGCGTCAGCCCCAGCATTTT. Translating it yields CASSTQGARQPQHF.